The clone carrying this T cell receptor beta chain was observed a single time. Its specificity is not known. The CDR3 is made up of 15 amino acids. The V segment lost 5 bases and the J segment 4 bases; nucleotides outside the gene matches: 9. Germline V gene data show CDR1 as SEHNR and CDR2 as FQNEAQ (reference sequence). Sequencing of TCR beta was performed on blood CD8+ T cells and on blood CD4+ T cells. The sample belongs to a study of CD8 T cells in Susac syndrome. Random hexamers served to reverse transcribe roughly 0.45 to 1 ug RNA. With immunoSEQ multiplex PCR, TCR beta CDR3 was amplified across 54 Vbeta and 13 Jbeta. Each CDR3 protein is one row after TCRdb ran MiXCR on the immunoSEQ multiplex PCR reads. The sample records 100,000 to 150,000 distinct CDR3 sequences, more than 90% being singletons. Study observations and caveats: As acknowledged by the study, its TCR sequencing and HLA analysis included a relatively small number of individuals.

V usage is TRBV7-9 and J usage is TRBJ2-3; TRBD2 matches at 7 bases. The sequence was collected from a human donor in good health. The sequencing input was CD4+ T cells from PBMCs. The chain's CDR3 is CASSPPRLAADTQYF. Here the CDR3 DNA reads TGTGCCAGCAGCCCGCCTAGACTAGCTGCAGATACGCAGTATTTT.